Each of the 20 T cell receptor beta chains below was sequenced from the same sample in a study of blood T cell repertoires in COVID-19. Libraries were prepared by immunoSEQ multiplex PCR; TCRdb keeps only in-frame clonotypes and omits some of them. The sample gives around 160,000 clones, around four fifths of which show up once; 30% to 45% is in the top ten. The sample was peripheral blood. The source is a human donor in a cohort sampled during active COVID-19.

J is TRBJ2-7 and V is TRBV2; D might be TRBD1 (5 bases). The V and J ends lost 5 bases and 3 bases respectively, with 11 bases between them. Germline CDR1 SNHLY, CDR2 FYNNEI. CDR3 size: 13 residues. The DNA of the CDR3 is TGTGCCAGCAGTAAGGCGGACAACTACGAGCAGTACTTC. Its protein product is CASSKADNYEQYF.

V is TRBV18 and J is TRBJ2-3, with 13 positions matching TRBD2. This CDR3 comprises 16 residues. Germline CDR1 KGHSH, CDR2 LQKENI. Unmatched junction bases numbered 2, after V lost 3 bases and J lost 2 bases. CDR3 amino acids: CASSPGTSGNTDTQYF. CDR3 DNA sequence: TGTGCCAGCTCACCGGGGACTAGCGGGAACACAGATACGCAGTATTTT. The full variable domain, rest sourced from reference TRBV18 and TRBJ2-3, is NAGVMQNPRHLVRRRGQEARLRCSPMKGHSHVYWYRQLPEEGLKFMVYLQKENIIDESGMPKERFSAEFPKEGPSILRIQQVVRGDSAAYFCASSPGTSGNTDTQYFGPGTRLTVL.

This chain joins TRBV7-3 and TRBJ2-5; 9 bases are a match to TRBD2. Germline CDR1 SGHTA, CDR2 FQGTGA. The CDR3 runs to 16 residues. Trimming at V came to 2 bases and at J to 5 bases, leaving 9 bases not matched to a gene. This CDR3 is CASSLGGGAVGETQYF. The CDR3 nucleotides are TGTGCCAGCAGCTTAGGCGGGGGGGCCGTCGGTGAGACCCAGTACTTC.

V gene TRBV11-3 combines with J gene TRBJ2-7; 11 bases match TRBD1. CDR3 length: 14 residues. Germline CDR1 is SGHNT and CDR2 is YENEEA. With 4 bases clipped from V and 5 bases from J, the junction kept 4 bases outside the gene matches. As DNA, the CDR3 is TGTGCCAGCAGCTCCGGACAGGGGGCCGACGAGCAGTACTTC. Translation gives CASSSGQGADEQYF.

In the case of this clone: A far bigger clonotype differs at one base, so this is likely a read error. V and J are TRBV12-3 or TRBV12-4 and TRBJ2-5; D might be TRBD2 (5 bases). There are 13 residues in the CDR3. V was pared by 2 bases and J by 3 bases, with 7 bases between. The CDR3 region has the DNA TGTGCCAGCAGTTTAAACGGGGAAGAGACCCAGTACTTC. Translated: CASSLNGEETQYF.

This clone was observed a handful of times. Written as DNA, the CDR3 is TGTGCCAGTAGTATAGCCGGCGGGCCTGAAGCTTTCTTT. Its protein product is CASSIAGGPEAFF. This rearrangement joins TRBV19 to TRBJ1-1; D not certain. Trimming removed 1 base at V and 6 bases at J, with 9 bases between. This CDR3 is built from 13 residues. Germline values: CDR1 LNHDA, CDR2 SQIVND (reference sequence).

This clone showed up just a few times. V and J are TRBV15 and TRBJ1-4; TRBD1 aligns across 7 bases. CDR3 length: 15 amino acids. Trimming took 5 bases from V and 4 from J; bases not matched to a gene: 7. The germline gives CDR1 LNHNV, CDR2 YYDKDF (reference sequence). The CDR3 region is CATSFTGTDNEKLFF. For the CDR3, the DNA is TGTGCCACCAGCTTTACCGGGACAGATAATGAAAAACTGTTTTTT.

The rearrangement joins TRBV6-5 to TRBJ1-1; D remains unclear. The V end was cut by 5 bases, the J end by 4 bases, with 8 bases between. The germline V gene encodes CDR1 MNHEY and CDR2 SVGAGI. The CDR3 extends over 12 amino acids. This chain's CDR3 is CASSRRSTEAFF. For the CDR3, the DNA is TGTGCCAGCAGTCGACGGAGCACTGAAGCTTTCTTT.

This rearrangement joins TRBV15 to TRBJ2-4; maybe TRBD1 (7 bases). V lost 3 bases to trimming and J lost 0 bases, with 12 bases between them. The CDR3 has 16 amino acids. Germline-derived CDR1 and CDR2 are LNHNV and YYDKDF (reference sequence). The CDR3 DNA reads as TGTGCCACCAGCAGGGGGGGACAGTTAGCCAAAAACATTCAGTACTTC. Protein product: CATSRGGQLAKNIQYF.

This chain connects TRBV10-3 to TRBJ1-5; D is perhaps TRBD1 (6 bases). V was clipped by 0 bases and J by 7 bases, with 10 bases between them. The CDR3 length is 14 residues. Germline loops: CDR1 ENHRY, CDR2 SYGVKD. The DNA for the CDR3 is TGTGCCATCAGTGAGTCCGGGGGGCTGCAGCCCCAGCATTTT. This gives the protein CAISESGGLQPQHF.

This sequence joins TRBV7-2 and TRBJ2-1; 7 bases match TRBD2. The CDR3 contains 15 residues. With V trimmed by 5 bases and J by 4 bases, 8 bases remained unmatched. The germline V gene has CDR1 SGHTA and CDR2 FQGNSA. The CDR3 DNA reads TGTGCCAGCAGCCCGGAAGCGGGGTCATACAATGAGCAGTTCTTC. Its protein product is CASSPEAGSYNEQFF.

The chain couples TRBV24-1 to TRBJ2-1; weak D call: TRBD2 (6 bases). CDR1 KGHDR and CDR2 SFDVKD come from the germline V gene. The CDR3 contains 16 residues. Between the trimmed V and J ends, which lost 3 bases and 7 bases, there was a span of 18 bases. The CDR3 sequence is CATSDRRRQRANEQFF. DNA of the CDR3: TGTGCCACCAGTGATCGTCGTAGACAGCGGGCTAATGAGCAGTTCTTC.

J is TRBJ1-2 and V is TRBV6-5; 9 positions match TRBD1. V gave up 6 bases and J gave up 4 bases; unmatched junction bases: 9. The CDR3 consists of 15 residues. The germline V gene encodes CDR1 MNHEY and CDR2 SVGAGI. This CDR3 is CASSKPGQGIYGYTF. CDR3 DNA sequence: TGTGCCAGCAGCAAACCGGGACAGGGCATCTATGGCTACACCTTC.

This chain links TRBV2 with TRBJ2-1; 9 positions agree with TRBD2. The CDR3 length is 15 residues. Trimming removed 5 bases from V and 7 bases from J; junction bases left unmatched: 9. CDR1 SNHLY and CDR2 FYNNEI come from the germline V gene. In DNA form, the CDR3 reads TGTGCCAGCAGTTCCCTAGCGGGGCCAACGAATGAGCAGTTCTTC. Translating gives CASSSLAGPTNEQFF.

The CDR3 loop reads CASRYRGEQYF. CDR3 DNA sequence: TGTGCAAGTCGCTACAGGGGCGAGCAGTACTTC. The chain is built from TRBV12-2 and TRBJ2-7; TRBD1, the table's D call, was not compared with the DNA. TRBV12-2 represents a pseudogene. This CDR3 spans 11 amino acids.

The chain employs TRBV7-2 and TRBJ1-1; D is ambiguous. The V end was cut by 5 bases, the J end by 1 base, with 11 bases between. Germline assignment: CDR1 SGHTA and CDR2 FQGNSA. This CDR3 comprises 14 residues. The CDR3 region has the DNA TGTGCCAGCAGCACATTCGGCGGGAACACTGAAGCTTTCTTT. It encodes CASSTFGGNTEAFF. The full variable domain, with the rest looked up from reference TRBV7-2 and TRBJ1-1, is GAGVSQSPSNKVTEKGKDVELRCDPISGHTALYWYRQSLGQGLEFLIYFQGNSAPDKSGLPSDRFSAERTGGSVSTLTIQRTQQEDSAVYLCASSTFGGNTEAFFGQGTRLTVV.

V is TRBV28 and J is TRBJ1-2; 10 nucleotides agree with TRBD1. The V segment lost 5 bases and the J segment 4 bases; nucleotides outside the gene matches: 4. The CDR3 loop spans 14 amino acids. Germline CDR1 reads MDHEN; CDR2 reads SYDVKM. CDR3 nucleotide sequence: TGTGCCAGCAGTACTGGGACAGGGGCCTATGGCTACACCTTC. As protein: CASSTGTGAYGYTF.

V usage is TRBV15 and J usage is TRBJ1-1; D not certain. The germline V gene encodes CDR1 LNHNV and CDR2 YYDKDF (reference sequence). Trimming took 0 bases from V and 1 from J, leaving 6 bases between them. The CDR3 has 14 residues. The CDR3 protein is CATSRESSNTEAFF. The CDR3 nucleotides read TGTGCCACCAGCAGAGAGAGCTCGAACACTGAAGCTTTCTTT.

The chain employs TRBV9 and TRBJ2-5; D is ambiguous. CDR1 SGDLS and CDR2 YYNGEE come from the germline V gene. The length of the CDR3 is 13 residues. Trimming shortened V by 0 bases and J by 5 bases, and 8 bases separated the two germline ends. The chain's CDR3 is CASSVVERETQYF. The CDR3, as DNA: TGTGCCAGCAGCGTAGTGGAGAGGGAGACCCAGTACTTC.

This chain links TRBV6-5 with TRBJ2-2; tentative D call: TRBD2 (6 bases). This CDR3 has 16 amino acids. Germline CDR1 reads MNHEY; CDR2 reads SVGAGI. V lost 0 bases to trimming and J lost 1 base, with 9 bases between them. CDR3 loop: CASSYSRRVNTGELFF. CDR3 in DNA: TGTGCCAGCAGTTACTCGCGGAGGGTGAACACCGGGGAGCTGTTTTTT.